The clone carrying this T cell receptor (beta chain) has only a few counts. Antigen unknown. The data originate from a study of CD8 T cells in ankylosing spondylitis. Study-wide points: Clones linked to the disease showed a CD8+ phenotype. They occurred at relatively low frequencies in peripheral blood. Within matched ankylosing spondylitis synovial fluid, disease-linked clones were reportedly significantly enriched.

For TCR beta, libraries came from quantitative 5'-RACE with molecular barcodes. TCRdb recomputed calls from the 5' RACE reads with MiXCR, one row per CDR3 protein. The sample lists about 260,000 distinct CDR3 sequences, around 19% occurring once. Per the germline V gene, CDR1 is SNHLY and CDR2 is FYNNEI. The CDR3 consists of 18 residues. The ends lost 0 bases at V and 2 bases at J; junction bases unmatched: 9. This TCR came from a male donor with ankylosing spondylitis or in good health (not recorded which). The chain links TRBV2 to TRBJ2-1; 8 bases fit TRBD2. The source material was blood, either unsorted or a sorted T cell fraction (not recorded which). CDR3 DNA: TGTGCCAGCAGTGAAGCGCGTGGCGGGAGGACCCCCTACAATGAGCAGTTCTTC. Its translation is CASSEARGGRTPYNEQFF.